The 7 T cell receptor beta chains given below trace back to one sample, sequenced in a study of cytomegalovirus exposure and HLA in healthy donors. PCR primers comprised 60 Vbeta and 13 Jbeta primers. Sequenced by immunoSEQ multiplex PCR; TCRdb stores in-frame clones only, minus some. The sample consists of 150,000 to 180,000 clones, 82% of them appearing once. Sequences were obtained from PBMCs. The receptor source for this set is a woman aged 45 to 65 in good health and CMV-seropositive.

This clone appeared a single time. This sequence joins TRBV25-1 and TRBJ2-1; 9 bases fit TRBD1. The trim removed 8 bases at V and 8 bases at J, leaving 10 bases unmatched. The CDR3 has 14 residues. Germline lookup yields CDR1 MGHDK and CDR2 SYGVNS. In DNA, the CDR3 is TGTGCCAGCGCCCGTGGACAGGGGACACATGAGCAGTTCTTC. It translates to CASARGQGTHEQFF.

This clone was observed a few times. As DNA, the CDR3 is TGCGCCAGCAGCCCGACAGGGAAGGGGACTGAAGCTTTCTTT. This translates into CASSPTGKGTEAFF. The rearrangement joins TRBV5-1 to TRBJ1-1; 7 bases line up with TRBD1. Looked up from germline, CDR1 is SGHRS and CDR2 is YFSETQ. This CDR3 contains 14 residues. Germline trimming cut 4 bases from V and 5 bases from J; bases unmatched to any gene: 8. Based on the CDR3 plus reference TRBV5-1 and TRBJ1-1, the full variable domain is KAGVTQTPRYLIKTRGQQVTLSCSPISGHRSVSWYQQTPGQGLQFLFEYFSETQRNKGNFPGRFSGRQFSNSRSEMNVSTLELGDSALYLCASSPTGKGTEAFFGQGTRLTVV.

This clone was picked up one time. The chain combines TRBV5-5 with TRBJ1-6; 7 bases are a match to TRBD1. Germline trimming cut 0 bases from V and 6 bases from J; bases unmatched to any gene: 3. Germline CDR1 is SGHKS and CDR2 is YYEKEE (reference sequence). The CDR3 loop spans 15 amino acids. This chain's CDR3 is CASSLADRVNSPLHF. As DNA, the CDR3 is TGTGCCAGCAGCTTGGCCGACAGGGTTAATTCACCCCTCCACTTT. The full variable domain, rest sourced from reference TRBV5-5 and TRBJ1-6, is DAGVTQSPTHLIKTRGQQVTLRCSPISGHKSVSWYQQVLGQGPQFIFQYYEKEERGRGNFPDRFSARQFPNYSSELNVNALLLGDSALYLCASSLADRVNSPLHFGNGTRLTVT.

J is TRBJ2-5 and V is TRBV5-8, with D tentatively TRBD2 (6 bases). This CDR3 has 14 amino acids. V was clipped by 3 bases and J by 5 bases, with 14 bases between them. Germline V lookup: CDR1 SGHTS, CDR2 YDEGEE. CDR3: CASSYGTSGETQYF. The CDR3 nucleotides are TGTGCCAGCAGCTATGGGACTTCGGGGGAGACCCAGTACTTC.

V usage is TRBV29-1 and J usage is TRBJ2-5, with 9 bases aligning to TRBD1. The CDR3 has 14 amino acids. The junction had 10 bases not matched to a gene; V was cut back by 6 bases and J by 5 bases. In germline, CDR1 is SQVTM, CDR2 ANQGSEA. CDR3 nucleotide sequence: TGCAGCGTGGCCGGGACAGGGACCGGGGAGACCCAGTACTTC. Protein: CSVAGTGTGETQYF.

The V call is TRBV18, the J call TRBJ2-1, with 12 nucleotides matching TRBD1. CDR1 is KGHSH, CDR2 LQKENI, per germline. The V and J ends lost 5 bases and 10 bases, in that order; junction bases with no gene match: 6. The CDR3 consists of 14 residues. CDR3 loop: CASSSGQGAREQFF. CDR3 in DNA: TGTGCCAGCTCATCGGGACAGGGGGCACGGGAGCAGTTCTTC.

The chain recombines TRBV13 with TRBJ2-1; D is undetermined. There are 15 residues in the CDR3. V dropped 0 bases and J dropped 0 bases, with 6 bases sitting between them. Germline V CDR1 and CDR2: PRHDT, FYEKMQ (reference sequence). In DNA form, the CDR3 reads TGTGCCAGCAGCTTAGGTTCTAGCTCCTACAATGAGCAGTTCTTC. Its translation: CASSLGSSSYNEQFF. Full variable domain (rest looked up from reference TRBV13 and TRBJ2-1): AAGVIQSPRHLIKEKRETATLKCYPIPRHDTVYWYQQGPGQDPQFLISFYEKMQSDKGSIPDRFSAQQFSDYHSELNMSSLELGDSALYFCASSLGSSSYNEQFFGPGTRLTVL.